Following are 18 T cell receptor beta chains from one sample sequenced in a study of T cell responses to AZD1222 COVID-19 vaccine. The assay was immunoSEQ multiplex PCR, and TCRdb's table has in-frame clones only and misses some. The table lists 130,000 to 150,000 clones, 86% of them singletons. Sequencing was performed on peripheral blood, taken 28 days after the second AZD1222 dose. The receptors originated from an adult who received the AZD1222 COVID-19 vaccine.

The V call is TRBV7-2, the J call TRBJ2-3; D gene uncertain. V lost 1 base, J lost 4 bases, and 6 bases lay in between. The length of the CDR3 is 13 residues. CDR1 and CDR2 from the germline V gene are SGHTA and FQGNSA. Written as DNA, the CDR3 is TGTGCCAGCAGCTTAGTAGGGTCAGATACGCAGTATTTT. Its translation is CASSLVGSDTQYF.

This clone was seen only once. V gene TRBV30 combines with J gene TRBJ1-1; no clear D gene. The CDR3 is 12 residues long. The V gene lost 0 bases and the J gene lost 5 bases, with 7 bases spanning the gap. Looked up from germline, CDR1 is GTSNPN and CDR2 is SVGIG (reference sequence). The CDR3 loop reads CAWSVSQTEAFF. CDR3 DNA sequence: TGTGCCTGGAGTGTATCCCAAACTGAAGCTTTCTTT.

This clone was observed a few times. The CDR3 region is CASSRGAGEGQETQYF. The DNA of the CDR3 is TGTGCCAGCAGCCGCGGGGCGGGCGAGGGTCAAGAGACCCAGTACTTC. The rearrangement uses TRBV7-8 and TRBJ2-5, with a possible D match to TRBD2 (6 bases). Germline values: CDR1 SGHVS, CDR2 FQNEAQ. This CDR3 spans 16 amino acids. Trimming shortened V by 5 bases and J by 2 bases, and 18 bases separated the two germline ends.

The chain has TRBV11-2 and TRBJ1-1; D is undetermined. This CDR3 is 13 amino acids long. Germline lookup yields CDR1 SGHAT and CDR2 FQNNGV. Deletions cut 4 bases from V and 3 bases from J, with 9 bases between. CDR3 in amino acids: CASSSNTYTEAFF. CDR3 sequence (DNA): TGTGCCAGCAGCTCCAACACATACACTGAAGCTTTCTTT.

The chain combines TRBV6-5 with TRBJ1-4, with D tentatively TRBD1 (6 bases). Germline loops: CDR1 MNHEY, CDR2 SVGAGI. This CDR3 has 15 amino acids. Between the trimmed V and J ends, which lost 5 bases and 4 bases, there was a span of 14 bases. CDR3 protein: CASSPRTAVNEKLFF. For the CDR3, the DNA is TGTGCCAGCAGTCCGCGGACAGCGGTTAATGAAAAACTGTTTTTT.

The J gene is TRBJ1-2, the V gene TRBV28, with TRBD1 matching 8 bases. V shed 3 bases and J 10 bases; nucleotides not matched to a gene: 10. Germline-derived CDR1 and CDR2 are MDHEN and SYDVKM. This CDR3 has 14 amino acids. The CDR3 DNA reads TGTGCCAGCAGTTTGAGTCGGACAGGGTTCGACTACACCTTC. Amino acid sequence: CASSLSRTGFDYTF.

The chain has TRBV19 and TRBJ1-6; the D gene is possibly TRBD1 (6 bases). Germline CDR1 is LNHDA and CDR2 is SQIVND (reference sequence). This CDR3 comprises 13 residues. V dropped 4 bases and J dropped 9 bases, with 10 bases sitting between them. CDR3 protein: CASSNGGLSPLHF. CDR3 coding DNA: TGTGCCAGTAGTAACGGGGGCCTTTCACCCCTCCACTTT.

The V gene is TRBV10-3, the J gene TRBJ1-5; D remains unclear. The CDR3 sequence is 13 residues long. Germline lookup yields CDR1 ENHRY and CDR2 SYGVKD. Trimming left V 2 bases short and J 4 bases short, with 6 bases between. This CDR3 reads CAISEMGNQPQHF. The CDR3 DNA follows: TGTGCCATCAGTGAGATGGGGAATCAGCCCCAGCATTTT.

A single count supports this clone. This chain uses TRBV28 with TRBJ2-7; 7 bases align to TRBD1. The germline V gene has CDR1 MDHEN and CDR2 SYDVKM. The V segment lost 4 bases and the J segment 2 bases; nucleotides outside the gene matches: 8. This CDR3 has 15 amino acids. This CDR3 is CASSSGTARPYEQYF. For the CDR3, the DNA is TGTGCCAGCAGTTCCGGGACAGCGAGACCCTACGAGCAGTACTTC.

This sequence joins TRBV4-2 and TRBJ1-2; D remains unclear. This CDR3 is 16 amino acids long. Germline V gene sequence: CDR1 LGHNA, CDR2 YNFKEQ. V dropped 1 base and J dropped 6 bases, with 18 bases sitting between them. Here the CDR3 reads CASSQVDREVMHGYTF. In nucleotides, the CDR3 is TGTGCCAGCAGCCAAGTGGACCGAGAAGTGATGCATGGCTACACCTTC.

The V gene is TRBV19, the J gene TRBJ1-5; the D is unclear. V lost 4 bases, J lost 6 bases, and 16 bases lay in between. The CDR3 has 15 residues. CDR1 is LNHDA, CDR2 SQIVND, per germline (reference sequence). The CDR3 here is CASSSAVPRGQPQHF. DNA for the CDR3: TGTGCCAGTAGTAGCGCAGTCCCGAGAGGTCAGCCCCAGCATTTT.

This rearrangement joins TRBV7-9 to TRBJ2-7; D gene unclear. Trimming stripped 4 bases from V and 3 bases from J, with 7 bases between. CDR3 length: 12 residues. The germline V gene encodes CDR1 SEHNR and CDR2 FQNEAQ (reference sequence). The CDR3 loop is CASSSGIYEQYF. In DNA, the CDR3 is TGTGCCAGCAGCTCCGGAATCTACGAGCAGTACTTC.

The V call is TRBV19, the J call TRBJ1-2, with unresolved D. The V and J ends lost 0 bases and 7 bases respectively, with 9 bases between them. CDR1 LNHDA and CDR2 SQIVND come from the germline V gene (reference sequence). This CDR3 contains 13 residues. The CDR3 DNA follows: TGTGCCAGTAGTATAGATCGAAGGACTGGCTACACCTTC. It is translated as CASSIDRRTGYTF.

The chain is built from TRBV6-5 and TRBJ2-7; D gene uncertain. The CDR3 has 11 amino acids. Germline V CDR1 and CDR2: MNHEY, SVGAGI. Trimming stripped 6 bases from V and 4 bases from J, with 7 bases between. The CDR3 DNA follows: TGTGCCAGCAGAATCGATTACGAGCAGTACTTC. Encoded protein: CASRIDYEQYF.

The rearrangement links TRBV6-5 to TRBJ2-2; D ambiguous. The germline gives CDR1 MNHEY, CDR2 SVGAGI. V lost 8 bases and J lost 6, with 10 bases in between. There are 12 residues in the CDR3. The CDR3 region has the DNA TGTGCCAGCCAGAGGTGGGCCGGGGAGCTGTTTTTT. Translation gives CASQRWAGELFF.

The chain couples TRBV14 to TRBJ1-2, with 8 bases identical to TRBD1. There are 13 residues in the CDR3. Germline values: CDR1 SGHDN, CDR2 FVKESK. J lost 7 bases, V lost 4 bases, and 5 bases had no gene match. The CDR3 reads CASSLQTGGGYTF. The CDR3 bases are TGTGCCAGCAGCCTCCAAACAGGGGGTGGCTACACCTTC.

This chain connects TRBV5-6 to TRBJ2-5; a possible D gene is TRBD1 (6 bases). Germline CDR1 reads SGHDT; CDR2 reads YYEEEE. The length of the CDR3 is 15 residues. The V end lost 3 bases, the J end lost 0 bases, and 12 bases lay between the germline ends. This CDR3 is CASSSPDRDQETQYF. In nucleotides, the CDR3 is TGTGCCAGCAGCTCTCCGGACAGAGACCAAGAGACCCAGTACTTC. Drawing the rest from reference TRBV5-6 and TRBJ2-5, the complete variable domain is DAGVTQSPTHLIKTRGQQVTLRCSPKSGHDTVSWYQQALGQGPQFIFQYYEEEERQRGNFPDRFSGHQFPNYSSELNVNALLLGDSALYLCASSSPDRDQETQYFGPGTRLLVL.

V is TRBV27 and J is TRBJ1-5; D possibly corresponds to TRBD1 (6 bases). V dropped 6 bases and J dropped 2 bases, with 11 bases sitting between them. Germline V lookup: CDR1 MNHEY, CDR2 SMNVEV (reference sequence). The CDR3 has 14 amino acids. The CDR3 region is CASRAGAGNQPQHF. In DNA form, the CDR3 reads TGTGCCAGCAGGGCAGGGGCGGGCAATCAGCCCCAGCATTTT.